One sample yielded the 24 T cell receptor beta chains listed below, sequenced in a study of CD8 T cells in ankylosing spondylitis. MiXCR, run by TCRdb on the 5' RACE reads, gives a single entry per CDR3 protein. The profile shows fewer than 350,000 distinct CDR3 sequences, roughly 10% of them singletons. Sequencing was performed on blood, either unsorted or a sorted T cell fraction (not recorded which). These TCRs come from a female donor with ankylosing spondylitis or in good health (not recorded which).

In its sample, this clonotype was seen a few times. The J gene is TRBJ2-7, the V gene TRBV29-1; no definite D call. V lost 4 bases to trimming and J lost 8 bases, with 9 bases between them. CDR1 is SQVTM and CDR2 is ANQGSEA in the germline V gene. The CDR3 is 10 amino acids. The CDR3 protein is CSVVGGKQYF. CDR3 in DNA: TGCAGCGTTGTAGGTGGAAAGCAGTACTTC.

This clonotype was seen ten or more times. The chain carries TRBV5-1 and TRBJ1-2, with a tentative D call TRBD1 (5 bases). This CDR3 comprises 13 residues. Deletions cut 0 bases from V and 10 bases from J, with 13 bases between. The germline CDR1 and CDR2 sequences are SGHRS and YFSETQ. The CDR3 sequence is CASSLDGAGHYTF. Written as DNA, the CDR3 is TGCGCCAGCAGCTTGGATGGTGCAGGACACTACACCTTC. Full variable domain (missing parts from reference TRBV5-1 and TRBJ1-2): KAGVTQTPRYLIKTRGQQVTLSCSPISGHRSVSWYQQTPGQGLQFLFEYFSETQRNKGNFPGRFSGRQFSNSRSEMNVSTLELGDSALYLCASSLDGAGHYTFGSGTRLTVV.

This clonotype has only a few counts. The chain carries TRBV2 and TRBJ1-4; no firm D call. This CDR3 spans 13 amino acids. Germline values: CDR1 SNHLY, CDR2 FYNNEI. V was clipped by 7 bases and J by 4 bases, with 10 bases between them. The CDR3 spells CASKRVHNEKLFF. The CDR3 DNA reads as TGTGCCAGCAAAAGGGTACATAATGAAAAACTGTTTTTT.

The chain is built from TRBV7-8 and TRBJ2-1, with TRBD1 identical over 7 bases. J gave up 8 bases and V 5 bases, and 9 bases lay outside the gene matches. Germline CDR1 reads SGHVS; CDR2 reads FQNEAQ. CDR3 length: 14 residues. CDR3 loop: CASSQRTGPDEQFF. The DNA of the CDR3 is TGTGCCAGCAGCCAGAGGACAGGTCCGGATGAGCAGTTCTTC.

Comment on this clonotype: Mismatch with germline at one junction end may stem from a read error. The chain carries TRBV20-1 and TRBJ2-3; D may be TRBD1 (6 bases). The CDR3 has 14 amino acids. Germline V gives CDR1 DFQATT, CDR2 SNEGSKA (reference sequence). This chain's CDR3 is CSPRRQGSTDAQYF. The CDR3 region has the DNA TGCAGTCCTCGGAGGCAGGGGAGCACAGATGCGCAGTATTTT.

This clonotype was recorded at least ten times. The CDR3 is CASSLNRRTDTQYF. In nucleotides, the CDR3 is TGCGCCAGCAGCTTGAATCGGCGCACAGATACGCAGTATTTT. This chain connects TRBV5-1 to TRBJ2-3; D remains unclear. The CDR3 loop spans 14 amino acids. Germline values: CDR1 SGHRS, CDR2 YFSETQ. Trimming shortened V by 1 base and J by 1 base, and 7 bases separated the two germline ends. Complete variable domain (other parts from reference TRBV5-1 and TRBJ2-3): KAGVTQTPRYLIKTRGQQVTLSCSPISGHRSVSWYQQTPGQGLQFLFEYFSETQRNKGNFPGRFSGRQFSNSRSEMNVSTLELGDSALYLCASSLNRRTDTQYFGPGTRLTVL.

For this clonotype: At one end the junction does not follow the germline gene, possibly because of a read error. The V gene is TRBV7-6, the J gene TRBJ1-2; D gene unclear. The CDR3 has 16 residues. CDR1 and CDR2 (germline): SGHVS, FNYEAQ. CDR3 region: CASSLGSQPVGYGDTF. In DNA form, the CDR3 reads TGTGCCAGCAGCTTAGGATCACAGCCGGTTGGGTATGGCGACACCTTC.

Ten or more counts support this clonotype. V usage is TRBV20-1 and J usage is TRBJ2-2, with 9 bases fitting TRBD2. V was clipped by 2 bases and J by 0 bases; unmatched bases: 1. The germline V gene has CDR1 DFQATT and CDR2 SNEGSKA (reference sequence). This CDR3 is 15 amino acids long. CDR3 protein: CSARRTSANTGELFF. CDR3 nucleotides: TGCAGTGCTAGAAGGACTAGCGCGAACACCGGGGAGCTGTTTTTT.

This clonotype was observed a handful of times. The chain couples TRBV6-4 to TRBJ2-2, with no clear D. CDR3 length: 15 amino acids. V shed 0 bases and J shed 4 bases, with 9 bases lying between them. Germline CDR1 is MRHNA and CDR2 is SNTAGT. The CDR3 DNA sequence: TGTGCCAGCAGTGACTCTTCTATAGGCACCGGGGAGCTGTTTTTT. It is translated as CASSDSSIGTGELFF.

The gene calls are TRBV20-1 and TRBJ1-4; D might be TRBD1 (6 bases). V was trimmed by 5 bases and J by 5 bases, leaving 12 bases between them. Germline V gives CDR1 DFQATT, CDR2 SNEGSKA (reference sequence). This CDR3 is built from 13 residues. The CDR3 sequence: CSADGTKNEKLFF. CDR3 nucleotide sequence: TGCAGTGCTGACGGGACAAAAAATGAAAAACTGTTTTTT.

The chain carries TRBV15 and TRBJ2-1; 9 bases align to TRBD1. This CDR3 has 15 amino acids. Germline V gene data show CDR1 as LNHNV and CDR2 as YYDKDF (reference sequence). V shed 0 bases and J 10 bases; nucleotides not matched to a gene: 7. DNA of the CDR3: TGTGCCACCAGCAGAGACCCCGGGACAGGGAAAGAGCAGTTCTTC. Protein: CATSRDPGTGKEQFF.

This clonotype showed up many times. This chain links TRBV7-6 with TRBJ2-1; 8 positions agree with TRBD1. Germline V CDR1 and CDR2: SGHVS, FNYEAQ. J was trimmed by 7 bases and V by 4 bases; bases with no gene match: 9. CDR3 length: 15 amino acids. The CDR3 region is CASSWTGFGLNEQFF. The CDR3 DNA sequence: TGTGCCAGCAGCTGGACAGGGTTCGGTCTAAATGAGCAGTTCTTC. Based on the CDR3 plus reference TRBV7-6 and TRBJ2-1, the full variable domain is GAGVSQSPRYKVTKRGQDVALRCDPISGHVSLYWYRQALGQGPEFLTYFNYEAQQDKSGLPNDRFSAERPEGSISTLTIQRTEQRDSAMYRCASSWTGFGLNEQFFGPGTRLTVL.

The table lists this clonotype with many counts. V gene TRBV28 combines with J gene TRBJ1-4, with unresolved D. Germline values: CDR1 MDHEN, CDR2 SYDVKM. Trimming left V 8 bases short and J 0 bases short, with 4 bases between. The CDR3 totals 12 residues. CDR3 DNA sequence: TGTGCCAGCCGATCAACTAATGAAAAACTGTTTTTT. Amino acid sequence: CASRSTNEKLFF.

This clonotype has a handful of counts. The chain links TRBV13 to TRBJ2-1; tentatively, D is TRBD1 or TRBD2 (6 bases each). Germline CDR1 and CDR2: PRHDT and FYEKMQ (reference sequence). Trimming pared 5 bases from V and 9 bases from J, leaving 20 bases between. This CDR3 comprises 15 residues. The CDR3 here is CASSPEGGSGTEQFF. The CDR3 region has the DNA TGTGCCAGCAGCCCAGAGGGGGGTAGTGGTACTGAGCAGTTCTTC.

This clonotype was recorded at least ten times. The V gene is TRBV5-1, the J gene TRBJ2-1; a possible D gene is TRBD2 (6 bases). In germline, CDR1 is SGHRS, CDR2 YFSETQ. The CDR3 loop spans 15 amino acids. V lost 3 bases and J 0 bases, leaving 10 bases between the germline ends. The CDR3 spells CASSSGTVSYNEQFF. The CDR3 DNA reads TGCGCCAGCAGCTCCGGGACTGTCTCCTACAATGAGCAGTTCTTC. Variable domain in full (rest from reference TRBV5-1 and TRBJ2-1): KAGVTQTPRYLIKTRGQQVTLSCSPISGHRSVSWYQQTPGQGLQFLFEYFSETQRNKGNFPGRFSGRQFSNSRSEMNVSTLELGDSALYLCASSSGTVSYNEQFFGPGTRLTVL.

This clonotype was seen ten or more times. The chain recombines TRBV27 with TRBJ1-5; unclear D gene. Trimming removed 3 bases at V and 3 bases at J, with 9 bases between. This CDR3 has 14 amino acids. Germline lookup yields CDR1 MNHEY and CDR2 SMNVEV (reference sequence). The CDR3 region has the DNA TGTGCCAGCAGTTTCGGAGGGCCCAATCAGCCCCAGCATTTT. Its protein product is CASSFGGPNQPQHF.

V gene TRBV7-2 combines with J gene TRBJ2-7, with a possible D match to TRBD2 (5 bases). This CDR3 region has 16 residues. V lost 3 bases and J 1 base, leaving 16 bases between the germline ends. Germline V CDR1 and CDR2: SGHTA, FQGNSA. The CDR3 loop is CASSLSEGWLSYEQYF. In DNA, the CDR3 is TGTGCCAGCAGCTTGTCCGAGGGTTGGCTATCCTACGAGCAGTACTTC.

Only a few counts were recorded for this clonotype. V and J are TRBV18 and TRBJ1-5; D is unclear. Trimming removed 3 bases from V and 2 bases from J, with 11 bases in between. The CDR3 is 15 amino acids. Germline V gene data show CDR1 as KGHSH and CDR2 as LQKENI. CDR3 residues: CASSPGLRGNQPQHF. For the CDR3, the DNA is TGTGCCAGCTCACCTGGGTTGAGAGGCAATCAGCCCCAGCATTTT.

The chain couples TRBV7-2 to TRBJ1-2, with 7 bases identical to TRBD1. Trimming removed 2 bases from V and 6 bases from J; junction bases left unmatched: 9. The CDR3 runs 15 residues. Germline loops: CDR1 SGHTA, CDR2 FQGNSA. As DNA, the CDR3 is TGTGCCAGCAGCTTACAGGGGGAGGCCTCTAATGGCTACACCTTC. Protein sequence: CASSLQGEASNGYTF.

This clonotype came up a few times. This may arise from a read error, as a much more abundant clone is one base away. This sequence joins TRBV20-1 and TRBJ1-2; D is ambiguous. This CDR3 is 16 amino acids long. Per germline, CDR1 DFQATT and CDR2 SNEGSKA (reference sequence). The CDR3 DNA follows: TGCTGTGCTAGAGATCCGAGCAGGCCCCATAACTATGGCTACACCTTC. Its protein product is CCARDPSRPHNYGYTF.

The CDR3 spells CASSWGVGLRNEQFF. Here the CDR3 DNA reads TGTGCCAGCAGTTGGGGGGTGGGACTTCGCAATGAGCAGTTCTTC. The rearrangement links TRBV12-3 or TRBV12-4 to TRBJ2-1, with D perhaps matching TRBD2 (6 bases). V was clipped by 4 bases and J by 6 bases, with 16 bases between them. The CDR3 has 15 residues.

This clonotype was recorded many times. The V and J genes are TRBV20-1 and TRBJ2-5; D is unresolved. Germline CDR1 DFQATT, CDR2 SNEGSKA (reference sequence). The CDR3 has 14 residues. Between the trimmed V and J ends, which lost 3 bases and 5 bases, there was a span of 16 bases. The CDR3 DNA is TGCAGTGCTAGGGACCAAGTAAGGCCCGAGACCCAGTACTTC. It specifies CSARDQVRPETQYF.

This clonotype was counted at least ten times. The V call is TRBV3-1, the J call TRBJ2-4; no clear D. CDR1 and CDR2 from the germline V gene are LGHDT and YNNKEL (reference sequence). The CDR3 has 12 residues. The V gene lost 3 bases and the J gene lost 8 bases, with 8 bases spanning the gap. This CDR3 reads CASSQRYYIQYF. In nucleotides, the CDR3 is TGTGCCAGCAGCCAGCGTTATTACATTCAGTACTTC.

The V and J genes are TRBV29-1 and TRBJ1-1; D not resolved. CDR1 is SQVTM, CDR2 ANQGSEA, per germline. The germline V and J ends were trimmed by 3 bases and 1 base, with 9 bases remaining between them. The CDR3 sequence is 13 residues long. The CDR3, as DNA: TGCAGCGTTGAGGGTCGGCCGAACACTGAAGCTTTCTTT. This sequence encodes CSVEGRPNTEAFF.